This T cell receptor beta chain was found in a study of T-cell reconstitution after alpha-beta-depleted transplantation in children. This clonotype was found a few times. Germline CDR1 reads LGHDT; CDR2 reads YNNKEL (reference sequence). V lost 6 bases to trimming and J lost 4 bases; unmatched junction nucleotides: 8. The CDR3 contains 16 residues. For TCRbeta, the library was prepared with unique molecular identifiers. Using its own MiXCR run on the PCR reads, TCRdb lists one record per CDR3 protein. The sample shows some 490,000 distinct CDR3 sequences, about 12% of them seen only once. The J gene is TRBJ2-7, the V gene TRBV3-1, with 14 bases lining up with TRBD2. The sequenced sample was PBMCs from the stem cell graft donor, obtained from the stem cell graft. This TCR derives from a human donor who donated a stem cell graft to a child with combined immunodeficiency. In DNA form, the CDR3 reads TGTGCCAGCAGGCCGGGACTAGCGGGAGATCATTACGAGCAGTACTTC. Protein sequence: CASRPGLAGDHYEQYF.